These 29 T cell receptor beta chains came from one sample sequenced in a study of cytomegalovirus exposure and HLA in healthy donors. PCR employed 60 Vbeta and 13 Jbeta primers. Clones were sequenced by immunoSEQ multiplex PCR, and TCRdb holds only the in-frame ones, with some missing. The sample lists roughly 110,000 clones; over 75% were seen once. Sequencing was performed on PBMCs. The receptors stem from a male donor in good health and CMV-seronegative.

The chain links TRBV15 to TRBJ2-1; 9 bases are shared with TRBD2. The germline gives CDR1 LNHNV, CDR2 YYDKDF (reference sequence). V shed 1 base and J 0 bases; nucleotides not matched to a gene: 1. There are 16 residues in the CDR3. CDR3 protein: CATSRGREGSYNEQFF. The CDR3 coding sequence is TGTGCCACCAGCAGAGGGCGGGAGGGCTCCTACAATGAGCAGTTCTTC.

The chain recombines TRBV28 with TRBJ1-2, with D possibly being TRBD1 (5 bases). Germline V CDR1 and CDR2: MDHEN, SYDVKM. Trimming cost V 3 bases and J 7 bases, with 15 bases left between them. This CDR3 has 14 residues. The CDR3 region is CASSFATESGGYTF. Here the CDR3 DNA reads TGTGCCAGCAGTTTTGCGACAGAATCTGGTGGCTACACCTTC.

The chain links TRBV14 to TRBJ2-6; D remains ambiguous. The CDR3 runs 14 residues. Between the trimmed V and J ends, which lost 4 bases and 0 bases, there was a span of 4 bases. The V gene's germline CDR1 is SGHDN and CDR2 FVKESK. The CDR3: CASSLSSGANVLTF. The CDR3 nucleotides are TGTGCCAGCAGCCTTAGCTCTGGGGCCAACGTCCTGACTTTC.

Only a few counts were recorded for this clone. The chain combines TRBV6-6 with TRBJ2-1; the match to TRBD1 covers 7 bases. Per the germline V gene, CDR1 is MNHNY and CDR2 is SVGAGI (reference sequence). This CDR3 has 15 residues. V dropped 5 bases and J dropped 3; count of bases not matched to a gene: 7. The CDR3 reads CASSRKGAYYNEQFF. The CDR3 DNA is TGTGCCAGCAGTCGAAAGGGGGCTTACTACAATGAGCAGTTCTTC.

The chain carries TRBV27 and TRBJ1-5; D is ambiguous. Trimming took off 0 bases at V and 0 bases at J, with 6 bases between the two ends. Germline CDR1 reads MNHEY; CDR2 reads SMNVEV (reference sequence). CDR3 length: 15 amino acids. The CDR3 sequence is CASSLSRNSNQPQHF. The CDR3 region has the DNA TGTGCCAGCAGTTTATCCAGGAATAGCAATCAGCCCCAGCATTTT.

This clone was seen a handful of times. The V call is TRBV29-1, the J call TRBJ2-1; TRBD2 agrees at 8 bases. The CDR3 loop spans 13 amino acids. From germline, CDR1 is SQVTM and CDR2 ANQGSEA. The trim removed 7 bases at V and 5 bases at J, leaving 7 bases unmatched. The CDR3 nucleotides are TGCAGCGCCTCACCGCGGGGGGACAATGAGCAGTTCTTC. Protein product: CSASPRGDNEQFF.

V and J are TRBV2 and TRBJ1-5, with 8 bases that match TRBD1. J was trimmed by 4 bases and V by 6 bases; bases with no gene match: 5. There are 14 residues in the CDR3. Germline V CDR1 and CDR2: SNHLY, FYNNEI. CDR3 DNA: TGTGCCAGCAGGGGGACAGGTTCTAATCAGCCCCAGCATTTT. It yields the protein CASRGTGSNQPQHF. The full variable domain, completed using reference TRBV2 and TRBJ1-5, is EPEVTQTPSHQVTQMGQEVILRCVPISNHLYFYWYRQILGQKVEFLVSFYNNEISEKSEIFDDQFSVERPDGSNFTLKIRSTKLEDSAMYFCASRGTGSNQPQHFGDGTRLSIL.

V usage is TRBV28 and J usage is TRBJ2-7; 7 bases agree with TRBD1. V shed 5 bases, J shed 3 bases, and the junction held 7 bases outside the gene matches. CDR3 length: 14 residues. Per germline, CDR1 MDHEN and CDR2 SYDVKM. The CDR3 here is CASSHRDRLYEQYF. The CDR3, as DNA: TGTGCCAGCAGTCACCGGGACAGACTCTACGAGCAGTACTTC.

The chain couples TRBV5-1 to TRBJ1-1; perhaps TRBD1 as D (6 bases). The CDR3 has 13 residues. The germline gives CDR1 SGHRS, CDR2 YFSETQ. V shed 2 bases and J shed 12 bases, with 17 bases lying between them. In DNA form, the CDR3 reads TGCGCCAGCAGCTTCACAACCGGGACACCCCCTTTCTTT. Translating gives CASSFTTGTPPFF.

The chain joins TRBV5-1 to TRBJ1-1; TRBD1 agrees at 9 bases. The length of the CDR3 is 16 residues. Germline CDR1 SGHRS, CDR2 YFSETQ. Unmatched junction bases numbered 11, after V lost 4 bases and J lost 4 bases. CDR3 region: CASSTRDRDLFTEAFF. In nucleotides, the CDR3 is TGCGCCAGCAGCACCCGGGACAGGGACTTGTTCACTGAAGCTTTCTTT.

The rearrangement uses TRBV9 and TRBJ2-5, with a tentative D call TRBD1 (6 bases). The CDR3 is 14 residues long. Trimming cost V 2 bases and J 4 bases, with 12 bases left between them. In germline, CDR1 is SGDLS, CDR2 YYNGEE. The CDR3 protein is CASSVEGVAETQYF. CDR3 sequence (DNA): TGTGCCAGCAGCGTCGAGGGGGTAGCAGAGACCCAGTACTTC.

The J gene is TRBJ2-2, the V gene TRBV5-1; 10 nucleotides align to TRBD2. J gave up 6 bases and V 5 bases, and 7 bases lay outside the gene matches. Looked up from germline, CDR1 is SGHRS and CDR2 is YFSETQ. There are 15 residues in the CDR3. The CDR3 region has the DNA TGCGCCAGCAGTTACACTAGCGGGATAGCCGGGGAGCTGTTTTTT. It is translated as CASSYTSGIAGELFF.

CDR3 bases: TGTGCCAGCAGCAGGGGATTTCGGGGCAATCAGCCCCAGCATTTT. This translates into CASSRGFRGNQPQHF. This chain joins TRBV28 and TRBJ1-5, with TRBD1 as a possible D gene (6 bases). Germline V gene lookup returns CDR1 MDHEN and CDR2 SYDVKM. V was trimmed by 6 bases and J by 2 bases, leaving 14 bases between them. The CDR3 has 15 residues.

The V and J genes are TRBV12-5 and TRBJ2-1, with unresolved D. V lost 6 bases to trimming and J lost 5 bases, with 14 bases between them. In germline, CDR1 is LGHNT, CDR2 FRNRAP. The CDR3 runs to 14 residues. For the CDR3, the DNA is TGTGCTAGTGGCAAATCCGGAGCCGACAATGAGCAGTTCTTC. It yields the protein CASGKSGADNEQFF.

There are a few counts of this clone. V usage is TRBV29-1 and J usage is TRBJ1-4; a possible D gene is TRBD1 (6 bases). Looked up from germline, CDR1 is SQVTM and CDR2 is ANQGSEA. V lost 5 bases to trimming and J lost 6 bases, with 10 bases between them. The CDR3 is 12 residues long. The DNA for the CDR3 is TGCAGCGTTCCAGGGGATGATGAAAAACTGTTTTTT. Encoded protein: CSVPGDDEKLFF.

The V call is TRBV5-1, the J call TRBJ2-7, with 8 bases aligning to TRBD1. CDR1 SGHRS and CDR2 YFSETQ come from the germline V gene. The CDR3 is made up of 15 amino acids. The V gene end was trimmed by 0 bases and the J gene end by 1 base; junction bases not matched to a gene: 3. The CDR3: CASSLGQGISYEQYF. The DNA for the CDR3 is TGCGCCAGCAGCTTGGGACAGGGGATTTCCTACGAGCAGTACTTC.

The gene calls are TRBV6-5 and TRBJ2-1; no clear D gene. The CDR3 has 11 amino acids. Trimming cost V 6 bases and J 8 bases, with 8 bases left between them. Germline CDR1 reads MNHEY; CDR2 reads SVGAGI. The CDR3 DNA is TGTGCCAGCAGCAGGTTCGATGAGCAGTTCTTC. Residues: CASSRFDEQFF.

The V gene is TRBV5-1, the J gene TRBJ1-1, with TRBD1 matching 7 bases. Germline V gene data show CDR1 as SGHRS and CDR2 as YFSETQ. J lost 6 bases, V lost 1 base, and 6 bases had no gene match. The CDR3 is 14 amino acids. The CDR3 spells CASSLRDSSSEAFF. DNA of the CDR3: TGCGCCAGCAGCTTGAGGGACAGCTCGTCTGAAGCTTTCTTT.

This clone turned up a few times. The gene calls are TRBV4-2 and TRBJ2-1, with 9 bases that match TRBD1. Per germline, CDR1 LGHNA and CDR2 YNFKEQ. The CDR3 extends over 14 amino acids. With 4 bases clipped from V and 15 bases from J, the junction kept 13 bases outside the gene matches. Written as DNA, the CDR3 is TGTGCCAGCAGCCCCAGAGGGGAGGGGACAGGGCTGTTCTTC. It yields the protein CASSPRGEGTGLFF.

The chain uses TRBV19 and TRBJ1-5; possibly TRBD1 for D (5 bases). Germline V CDR1 and CDR2: LNHDA, SQIVND (reference sequence). V dropped 3 bases and J dropped 6 bases, with 9 bases sitting between them. The CDR3 consists of 13 residues. The DNA of the CDR3 is TGTGCCAGTAGTATTGGGGCCCCTCAGCCCCAGCATTTT. Its protein is CASSIGAPQPQHF.

The chain recombines TRBV6-5 with TRBJ2-1; 8 bases map to TRBD2. From germline, CDR1 is MNHEY and CDR2 SVGAGI. The CDR3 covers 14 residues. The trim removed 5 bases at V and 6 bases at J, leaving 6 bases unmatched. Here the CDR3 reads CASSAPGGINEQFF. The CDR3 bases are TGTGCCAGCAGTGCGCCGGGAGGGATCAATGAGCAGTTCTTC.

The V gene is TRBV4-1, the J gene TRBJ2-5; maybe TRBD2 (7 bases). Germline V CDR1 and CDR2: MGHRA, YSYEKL. The CDR3 has 15 residues. Trimming shortened V by 1 base and J by 12 bases, and 21 bases separated the two germline ends. CDR3 sequence: CASSQVLHPGGGKYF. CDR3 sequence (DNA): TGCGCCAGCAGCCAAGTTCTACACCCGGGCGGGGGCAAGTACTTC.

The CDR3 protein is CASSSLVLRASGNQPQHF. The CDR3 DNA sequence: TGTGCCAGCAGTTCGTTGGTTTTGAGGGCGTCCGGCAATCAGCCCCAGCATTTT. The gene calls are TRBV27 and TRBJ1-5; D is unclear. This CDR3 region has 18 residues. Trimming took off 4 bases at V and 2 bases at J, with 21 bases between the two ends. Germline CDR1 is MNHEY and CDR2 is SMNVEV (reference sequence).

The V and J genes are TRBV13 and TRBJ1-2; weak D call: TRBD1 (5 bases). Trimming pared 2 bases from V and 6 bases from J, leaving 16 bases between. From germline, CDR1 is PRHDT and CDR2 FYEKMQ (reference sequence). This CDR3 has 15 amino acids. The chain's CDR3 is CASSLISSRVDGYTF. CDR3 sequence (DNA): TGTGCCAGCAGCTTAATTAGTTCCAGGGTTGATGGCTACACCTTC.

V usage is TRBV9 and J usage is TRBJ1-5; D possibly corresponds to TRBD1 (6 bases). The length of the CDR3 is 16 residues. Germline lookup yields CDR1 SGDLS and CDR2 YYNGEE. The V and J ends lost 7 bases and 1 base respectively, with 18 bases between them. CDR3: CASAPGGGLSNQPQHF. DNA for the CDR3: TGTGCCAGCGCCCCGGGCGGGGGCCTAAGCAATCAGCCCCAGCATTTT.

V usage is TRBV5-1 and J usage is TRBJ2-3; 10 positions match TRBD2. This CDR3 has 18 residues. J was trimmed by 1 base and V by 0 bases; bases with no gene match: 8. Germline CDR1 reads SGHRS; CDR2 reads YFSETQ. The CDR3 loop reads CASSLVASGRRGTDTQYF. CDR3 sequence (DNA): TGCGCCAGCAGCTTGGTGGCTAGCGGGAGACGGGGCACAGATACGCAGTATTTT.

V is TRBV28 and J is TRBJ1-2; TRBD1 is a possible D gene (5 bases). Germline V gives CDR1 MDHEN, CDR2 SYDVKM. Trimming pared 3 bases from V and 3 bases from J, leaving 14 bases between. The CDR3 runs to 15 residues. The CDR3, as DNA: TGTGCCAGCAGTTTGGGGGGATCCCGGGACTATGGCTACACCTTC. Encoded protein: CASSLGGSRDYGYTF.

The chain employs TRBV6-5 and TRBJ2-1; D might be TRBD1 (6 bases). V was clipped by 11 bases and J by 0 bases, with 17 bases between them. This CDR3 region has 15 residues. Germline CDR1 MNHEY, CDR2 SVGAGI. The CDR3 bases are TGTGCCCCCAAGACAGGTGAGCCCTCCTACAATGAGCAGTTCTTC. Amino acids: CAPKTGEPSYNEQFF.

The chain links TRBV30 to TRBJ2-5, with D uncertain. Trimming removed 2 bases at V and 2 bases at J, with 3 bases between. CDR3 length: 11 amino acids. Germline V CDR1 and CDR2: GTSNPN, SVGIG (reference sequence). The CDR3 DNA is TGTGCCTGGAGTCTACAAGAGACCCAGTACTTC. This sequence encodes CAWSLQETQYF.